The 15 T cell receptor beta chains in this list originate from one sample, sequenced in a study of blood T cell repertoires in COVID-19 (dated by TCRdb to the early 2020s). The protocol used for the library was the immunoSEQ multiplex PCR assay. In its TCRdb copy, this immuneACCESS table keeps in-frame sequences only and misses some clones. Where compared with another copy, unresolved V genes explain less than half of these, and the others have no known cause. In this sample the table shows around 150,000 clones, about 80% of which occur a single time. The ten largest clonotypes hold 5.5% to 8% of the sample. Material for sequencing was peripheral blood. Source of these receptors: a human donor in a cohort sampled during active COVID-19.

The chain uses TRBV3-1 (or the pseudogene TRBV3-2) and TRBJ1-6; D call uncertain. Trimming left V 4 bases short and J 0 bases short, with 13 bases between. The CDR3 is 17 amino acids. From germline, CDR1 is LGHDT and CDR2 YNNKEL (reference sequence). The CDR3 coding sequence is TGTGCCAGCAGCCTCACCCCCATGAGCTCCTATAATTCACCCCTCCACTTT. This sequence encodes CASSLTPMSSYNSPLHF.

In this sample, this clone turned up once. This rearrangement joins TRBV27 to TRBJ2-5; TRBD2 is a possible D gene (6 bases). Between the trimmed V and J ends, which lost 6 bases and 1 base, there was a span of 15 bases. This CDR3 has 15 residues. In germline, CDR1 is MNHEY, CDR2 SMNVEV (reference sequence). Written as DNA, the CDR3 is TGTGCCAGCAGCTCGCGGGACCTCGTCCAAGAGACCCAGTACTTC. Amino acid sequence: CASSSRDLVQETQYF.

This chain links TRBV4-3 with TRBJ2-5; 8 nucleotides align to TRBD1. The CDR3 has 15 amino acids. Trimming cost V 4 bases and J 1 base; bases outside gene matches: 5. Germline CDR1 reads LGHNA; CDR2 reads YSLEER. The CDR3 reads CASSLHGQGQETQYF. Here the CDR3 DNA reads TGCGCCAGCAGCCTACACGGACAGGGCCAAGAGACCCAGTACTTC.

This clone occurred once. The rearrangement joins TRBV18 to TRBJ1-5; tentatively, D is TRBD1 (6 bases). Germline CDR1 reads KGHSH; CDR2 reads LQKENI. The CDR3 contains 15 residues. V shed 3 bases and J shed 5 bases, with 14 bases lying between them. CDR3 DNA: TGTGCCAGCTCACCCCTACAGGGATGGGATCAGCCCCAGCATTTT. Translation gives CASSPLQGWDQPQHF. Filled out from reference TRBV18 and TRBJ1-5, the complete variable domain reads NAGVMQNPRHLVRRRGQEARLRCSPMKGHSHVYWYRQLPEEGLKFMVYLQKENIIDESGMPKERFSAEFPKEGPSILRIQQVVRGDSAAYFCASSPLQGWDQPQHFGDGTRLSIL.

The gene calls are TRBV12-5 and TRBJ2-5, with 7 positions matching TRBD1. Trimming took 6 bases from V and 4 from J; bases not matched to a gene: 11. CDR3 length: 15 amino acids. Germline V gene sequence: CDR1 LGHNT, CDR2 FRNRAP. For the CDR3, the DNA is TGTGCTAGTGGACAGACAGGGACAAGACTAGAGACCCAGTACTTC. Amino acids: CASGQTGTRLETQYF. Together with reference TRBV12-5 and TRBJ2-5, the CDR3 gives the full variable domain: DARVTQTPRHKVTEMGQEVTMRCQPILGHNTVFWYRQTMMQGLELLAYFRNRAPLDDSGMPKDRFSAEMPDATLATLKIQPSEPRDSAVYFCASGQTGTRLETQYFGPGTRLLVL.

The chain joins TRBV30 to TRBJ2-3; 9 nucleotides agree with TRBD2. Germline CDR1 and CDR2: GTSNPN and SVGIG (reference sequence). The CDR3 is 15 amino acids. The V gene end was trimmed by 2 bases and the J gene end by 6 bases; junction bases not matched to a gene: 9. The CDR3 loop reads CAWSLAGGPRDTQYF. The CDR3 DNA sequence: TGTGCCTGGAGTTTGGCGGGGGGGCCGAGGGATACGCAGTATTTT.

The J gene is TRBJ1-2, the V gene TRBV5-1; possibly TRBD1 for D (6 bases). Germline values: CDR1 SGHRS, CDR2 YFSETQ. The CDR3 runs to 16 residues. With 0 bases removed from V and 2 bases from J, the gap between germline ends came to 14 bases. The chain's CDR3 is CASSLEAGGQNYGYTF. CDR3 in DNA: TGCGCCAGCAGCTTGGAGGCGGGGGGGCAGAACTATGGCTACACCTTC.

The CDR3 nucleotides read TGTGCCAGCAGTAGGCGGGGGGCCGCCGGGGAGCTGTTTTTT. It specifies CASSRRGAAGELFF. The chain is built from TRBV25-1 and TRBJ2-2; 8 bases agree with TRBD2. The germline CDR1 and CDR2 sequences are MGHDK and SYGVNS. This CDR3 is built from 14 residues. The V gene end was trimmed by 5 bases and the J gene end by 6 bases; junction bases not matched to a gene: 5.

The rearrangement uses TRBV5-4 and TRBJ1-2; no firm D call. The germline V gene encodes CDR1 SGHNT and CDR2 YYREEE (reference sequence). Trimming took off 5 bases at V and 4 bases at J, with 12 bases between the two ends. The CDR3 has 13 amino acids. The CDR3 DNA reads TGTGCCAGCAGACCCACAGAATCCTATGGCTACACCTTC. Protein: CASRPTESYGYTF.

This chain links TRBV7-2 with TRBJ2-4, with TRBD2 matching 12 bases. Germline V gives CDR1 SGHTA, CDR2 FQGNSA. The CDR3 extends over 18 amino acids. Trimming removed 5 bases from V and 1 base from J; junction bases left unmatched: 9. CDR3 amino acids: CASSRLAGGPMAKNIQYF. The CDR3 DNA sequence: TGTGCCAGCAGCCGCCTAGCGGGGGGGCCGATGGCCAAAAACATTCAGTACTTC. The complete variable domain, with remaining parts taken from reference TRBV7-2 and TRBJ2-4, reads GAGVSQSPSNKVTEKGKDVELRCDPISGHTALYWYRQSLGQGLEFLIYFQGNSAPDKSGLPSDRFSAERTGGSVSTLTIQRTQQEDSAVYLCASSRLAGGPMAKNIQYFGAGTRLSVL.

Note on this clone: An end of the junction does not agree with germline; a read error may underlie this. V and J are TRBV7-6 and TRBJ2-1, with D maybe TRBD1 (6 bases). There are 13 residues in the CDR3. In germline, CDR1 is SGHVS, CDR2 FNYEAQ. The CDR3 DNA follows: TGTGTCAGCAGCTTAAGGTCCAGGGGTGAGCAGTTCTTC. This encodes CVSSLRSRGEQFF.

CDR3 in DNA: TGTGCCAGCAGCCCAATTGCCCAGGGTGATTCACCCCTCCACTTT. It codes for CASSPIAQGDSPLHF. The rearrangement links TRBV5-5 to TRBJ1-6, with D possibly matching TRBD1 (5 bases). Trimming stripped 4 bases from V and 8 bases from J, with 16 bases between. Germline values: CDR1 SGHKS, CDR2 YYEKEE (reference sequence). This CDR3 is 15 amino acids long.

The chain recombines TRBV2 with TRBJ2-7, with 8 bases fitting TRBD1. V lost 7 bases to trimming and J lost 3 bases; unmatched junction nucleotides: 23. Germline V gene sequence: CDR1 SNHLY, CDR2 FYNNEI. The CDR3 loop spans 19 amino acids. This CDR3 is CASKRGLWGLTGVFYEQYF. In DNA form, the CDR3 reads TGTGCCAGCAAAAGGGGCTTGTGGGGGCTGACAGGGGTCTTCTACGAGCAGTACTTC. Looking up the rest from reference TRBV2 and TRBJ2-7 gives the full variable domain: EPEVTQTPSHQVTQMGQEVILRCVPISNHLYFYWYRQILGQKVEFLVSFYNNEISEKSEIFDDQFSVERPDGSNFTLKIRSTKLEDSAMYFCASKRGLWGLTGVFYEQYFGPGTRLTVT.

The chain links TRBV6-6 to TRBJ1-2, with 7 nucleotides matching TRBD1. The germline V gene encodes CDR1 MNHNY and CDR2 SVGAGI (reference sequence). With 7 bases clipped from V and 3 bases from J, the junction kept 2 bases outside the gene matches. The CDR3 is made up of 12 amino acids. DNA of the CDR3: TGTGCCAGCAACACAGGGGACTATGGCTACACCTTC. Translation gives CASNTGDYGYTF.

This CDR3 is CASAPGSGYTF. Written as DNA, the CDR3 is TGTGCTAGTGCCCCTGGCTCCGGCTACACCTTC. V gene TRBV12-5 combines with J gene TRBJ1-2; D is uncertain. CDR1 and CDR2 (germline): LGHNT, FRNRAP. V was cut by 7 bases and J by 8 bases, with 11 bases left in between. The length of the CDR3 is 11 residues.